The rows below give T cell receptor beta chains drawn from one sample of a study of T cells in localized non-small cell lung cancer. Sequencing was performed with immunoSEQ multiplex PCR; in TCRdb, only in-frame clones are kept and a portion is missing. The data hold about 33,000 clones, with roughly nine tenths observed a single time. The sample in question was PBMCs, obtained before any cancer treatment. The receptors stem from a man between 40 and 69 years old with stage II lung adenocarcinoma. Both conserved end residues are part of each CDR3. D genes are given only for firm matches. Clone size is given for some rows only: seen once, a few or many times, or a class if the clone is expanded.

v_gene: TRBV27; d_gene: TRBD2; abundance: NA; j_gene: TRBJ2-2; CDR3nt: TGTGCCAGCAGTGCCAGACTAGCGGAGTACACCGGGGAGCTGTTTTTT; CDR3aa: CASSARLAEYTGELFF
v_gene: TRBV5-1; d_gene: NA; abundance: once; j_gene: TRBJ1-2; CDR3nt: TGCGCCAGCAGCCAAGATAGAAGGGCACTTTCTGGTGGCTACACCTTC; CDR3aa: CASSQDRRALSGGYTF
v_gene: TRBV6-6; d_gene: TRBD1; abundance: NA; j_gene: TRBJ1-2; CDR3nt: TGTGCCAGCAGTGACCGGACAGGGCGTTACTATGGCTACACCTTC; CDR3aa: CASSDRTGRYYGYTF
v_gene: TRBV7-6; d_gene: NA; abundance: NA; j_gene: TRBJ2-1; CDR3nt: TGTGCCAGCAGCTTGGGGGGGACAGTTTTATACAATGAGCAGTTCTTC; CDR3aa: CASSLGGTVLYNEQFF
v_gene: TRBV2; d_gene: TRBD1; abundance: NA; j_gene: TRBJ1-1; CDR3nt: TGTGCCAGCAGTACAGGGGGCCCTGAAGCTTTCTTT; CDR3aa: CASSTGGPEAFF
v_gene: TRBV23-1; d_gene: NA; abundance: NA; j_gene: TRBJ2-5; CDR3nt: TGCGCCAGCAGTCGCAGACCGGGAGTTCGGCAAGAGACCCAGTACTTC; CDR3aa: CASSRRPGVRQETQYF
v_gene: TRBV28; d_gene: NA; abundance: NA; j_gene: TRBJ1-5; CDR3nt: TGTGCCAGCATTGGGCCCCATGGCAATCAGCCCCAGCATTTT; CDR3aa: CASIGPHGNQPQHF
v_gene: TRBV15; d_gene: NA; abundance: NA; j_gene: TRBJ2-5; CDR3nt: TGTGCCACCAGCAGAGAGGGGAACCAAGAGACCCAGTACTTC; CDR3aa: CATSREGNQETQYF
v_gene: TRBV7-9; d_gene: NA; abundance: NA; j_gene: TRBJ2-1; CDR3nt: TGTGCCAGCAGCTTAGTTCAGCTAGACAATGAGCAGTTCTTC; CDR3aa: CASSLVQLDNEQFF
v_gene: TRBV19; d_gene: TRBD1; abundance: NA; j_gene: TRBJ1-2; CDR3nt: TGTGCCAGTAGTACTTCGCAGGGGGCGCGAGGGGTCAATGGGTATGGCTACACCTTC; CDR3aa: CASSTSQGARGVNGYGYTF
v_gene: TRBV2; d_gene: NA; abundance: NA; j_gene: TRBJ2-1; CDR3nt: TGTGCCAACGAGGAGGGCCTCCACACGAAAGGGCAGTTCTTC; CDR3aa: CANEEGLHTKGQFF
v_gene: TRBV5-4; d_gene: NA; abundance: once; j_gene: TRBJ2-2; CDR3nt: TGTGCCAGCAGCTTCCAGGGTCAGACCGGGGAGCTGTTTTTT; CDR3aa: CASSFQGQTGELFF
v_gene: TRBV5-4; d_gene: NA; abundance: NA; j_gene: TRBJ1-6; CDR3nt: TGTGCCAGCAGCCCCCGGAGTCGGACGCTAAATTCACCCCTCCACTTT; CDR3aa: CASSPRSRTLNSPLHF
v_gene: TRBV7-2; d_gene: NA; abundance: NA; j_gene: TRBJ2-7; CDR3nt: TGTGCCAGCAGCTTAGTTCCCTACGAGCAGTACTTC; CDR3aa: CASSLVPYEQYF
v_gene: TRBV28; d_gene: TRBD1; abundance: once; j_gene: TRBJ2-4; CDR3nt: TGTGCCAGCAGTTTATACGGGGAGCGGCAGGGGGTGACGGGGGCCAAAAACATTCAGTACTTC; CDR3aa: CASSLYGERQGVTGAKNIQYF
v_gene: TRBV5-6; d_gene: TRBD1; abundance: NA; j_gene: TRBJ2-1; CDR3nt: TGTGCCAGCAGCTCCCTTTGGGACAGGGGGAGAAATGAGCAGTTCTTC; CDR3aa: CASSSLWDRGRNEQFF
v_gene: TRBV27; d_gene: NA; abundance: NA; j_gene: TRBJ2-2; CDR3nt: TGTGCCAAATCCGGGGAGCTGTTTTTT; CDR3aa: CAKSGELFF
v_gene: TRBV5-5; d_gene: TRBD1; abundance: NA; j_gene: TRBJ1-3; CDR3nt: TGTGCCAGCAGCTCCTTCCGGACAGGGCTCCTTTTCTCTGGAAACACCATATATTTT; CDR3aa: CASSSFRTGLLFSGNTIYF
v_gene: TRBV27; d_gene: NA; abundance: NA; j_gene: TRBJ2-5; CDR3nt: TGTGCCAGCACAGGGGCGGGCGACGTGAGTCGGACCCAGTACTTC; CDR3aa: CASTGAGDVSRTQYF
v_gene: TRBV27; d_gene: NA; abundance: NA; j_gene: TRBJ2-7; CDR3nt: TGTGCCAGCAGTACCGGGAGCCTCCCCGCCCACTTC; CDR3aa: CASSTGSLPAHF
v_gene: TRBV19; d_gene: NA; abundance: NA; j_gene: TRBJ1-5; CDR3nt: TGTGCCAGTAGTCTCACGGGCAGGGTCAATCAGCCCCAGCATTTT; CDR3aa: CASSLTGRVNQPQHF
v_gene: TRBV28; d_gene: NA; abundance: NA; j_gene: TRBJ2-7; CDR3nt: TGTGCCAGCAGTTCACCTCCGGGATTGCCCTACGAGCAGTACTTC; CDR3aa: CASSSPPGLPYEQYF
v_gene: TRBV7-3; d_gene: NA; abundance: NA; j_gene: TRBJ1-2; CDR3nt: TGTGCCAGCAGCTCTCCTTCGGCACAGGGAGCAGGTGGCTACACCTTC; CDR3aa: CASSSPSAQGAGGYTF
v_gene: TRBV7-2; d_gene: TRBD1; abundance: NA; j_gene: TRBJ2-1; CDR3nt: TGTGCCAGCAAAGGACAGGGGGCCTACAATGAGCAGTTCTTC; CDR3aa: CASKGQGAYNEQFF
v_gene: TRBV18; d_gene: NA; abundance: NA; j_gene: TRBJ2-7; CDR3nt: TGTGCCAGCTCACTCCGGGGCGGCTACGAGCAGTACTTC; CDR3aa: CASSLRGGYEQYF
v_gene: TRBV19; d_gene: TRBD2; abundance: NA; j_gene: TRBJ2-5; CDR3nt: TGTGCCAGTAGTATGGTAGCGGGCTTCCAAGAGACCCAGTACTTC; CDR3aa: CASSMVAGFQETQYF
v_gene: TRBV25-1; d_gene: NA; abundance: NA; j_gene: TRBJ2-6; CDR3nt: TGTGCCAGCAGTGAATACAGAGAAGCTGGGGCCAACGTCCTGACTTTC; CDR3aa: CASSEYREAGANVLTF
v_gene: TRBV2; d_gene: NA; abundance: few; j_gene: TRBJ1-1; CDR3nt: TGTGCCAGCAGTGAACTCCCGAACACTGAAGCTTTCTTT; CDR3aa: CASSELPNTEAFF
v_gene: TRBV9; d_gene: NA; abundance: NA; j_gene: TRBJ2-7; CDR3nt: TGTGCCAGCAGCCTAGGGTCTTCCCCCTACGAGCAGTACTTC; CDR3aa: CASSLGSSPYEQYF